This passage covers 9 T cell receptor beta chains from one sample sequenced in a study of CXCR3-negative and CXCR3-positive naive CD8 T cells. Study-wide points: TRB CDR3s were more hydrophobic in CXCR3-positive than in CXCR3-negative naive cells.

Through 5' RACE with UMI labels, the TRB cDNA libraries were prepared. Reprocessing the 5' RACE reads, TCRdb reports a single entry for every CDR3 protein and omits DNA. The specimen's table records about 150,000 distinct CDR3 sequences. Their target antigens are unknown. Sequenced input: naive CXCR3+ CD8+ T cells from blood. Subset defined: CD45RO-CCR7+CD27+CD95- naive CD8+ T cells expressing CXCR3 (TNR3+). These receptors were taken from a human donor in good health. Some clones in this sample may be carry-over from other donors' samples.

The CDR3 loop is CASSQRQGGTDTQYF. V usage is TRBV4-2 and J usage is TRBJ2-3; TCRdb indicates TRBD1, and absent DNA this call remains unverified. The germline gives CDR1 LGHNA, CDR2 YNFKEQ. The length of the CDR3 is 15 residues.

The chain combines TRBV28 with TRBJ1-2. The CDR3 has 14 residues. Per the germline V gene, CDR1 is MDHEN and CDR2 is SYDVKM. The CDR3 sequence is CASSLIIGRYGYTF.

The V and J genes are TRBV4-3 and TRBJ2-6; the TCRdb call, TRBD1, lacks DNA for checking. The CDR3 runs 16 residues. Germline V gene sequence: CDR1 LGHNA, CDR2 YSLEER. The CDR3 sequence is CASSPGGGRGANVLTF.

The V call is TRBV5-1, the J call TRBJ1-1; the TCRdb D gene call, TRBD1, has no DNA to confirm it. Germline CDR1 and CDR2: SGHRS and YFSETQ. CDR3 length equals 15 residues. The CDR3 reads CASSPEARGGFEAFF. The full variable domain, with the rest looked up from reference TRBV5-1 and TRBJ1-1, is KAGVTQTPRYLIKTRGQQVTLSCSPISGHRSVSWYQQTPGQGLQFLFEYFSETQRNKGNFPGRFSGRQFSNSRSEMNVSTLELGDSALYLCASSPEARGGFEAFFGQGTRLTVV.

The chain links TRBV30 to TRBJ2-5; TCRdb proposes TRBD1, but this gene call is untestable without DNA. There are 16 residues in the CDR3. Germline assignment: CDR1 GTSNPN and CDR2 SVGIG (reference sequence). Here the CDR3 reads CAWSTSTAAVQETQYF. The variable domain in full, completed from reference TRBV30 and TRBJ2-5, reads SQTIHQWPATLVQPVGSPLSLECTVEGTSNPNLYWYRQAAGRGLQLLFYSVGIGQISSEVPQNLSASRPQDRQFILSSKKLLLSDSGFYLCAWSTSTAAVQETQYFGPGTRLLVL.

The chain combines TRBV28 with TRBJ1-5. CDR3 length equals 15 residues. CDR1 and CDR2 (germline): MDHEN, SYDVKM. The CDR3: CASSLVDTGNQPQHF.

The rearrangement joins TRBV27 to TRBJ2-7; TCRdb's D call, TRBD1, is unchecked because there is no DNA. Germline lookup yields CDR1 MNHEY and CDR2 SMNVEV (reference sequence). The CDR3 contains 14 residues. The CDR3 protein is CASSFRTVSYEQYF.

The chain recombines TRBV5-1 with TRBJ2-3; TCRdb's D gene call, TRBD2, goes unchecked for lack of DNA. The CDR3 runs 16 residues. CDR1 and CDR2 from the germline V gene are SGHRS and YFSETQ. This CDR3 is CASSLTSGGLGDTQYF.

The V and J genes are TRBV6-2 or TRBV6-3 and TRBJ1-2; the TRBD1 assignment by TCRdb is unverifiable without DNA. The CDR3 has 18 residues. The V gene's germline CDR1 is MNHEY and CDR2 SVGEGT. CDR3 in amino acids: CASRLDRAMIHANYGYTF.